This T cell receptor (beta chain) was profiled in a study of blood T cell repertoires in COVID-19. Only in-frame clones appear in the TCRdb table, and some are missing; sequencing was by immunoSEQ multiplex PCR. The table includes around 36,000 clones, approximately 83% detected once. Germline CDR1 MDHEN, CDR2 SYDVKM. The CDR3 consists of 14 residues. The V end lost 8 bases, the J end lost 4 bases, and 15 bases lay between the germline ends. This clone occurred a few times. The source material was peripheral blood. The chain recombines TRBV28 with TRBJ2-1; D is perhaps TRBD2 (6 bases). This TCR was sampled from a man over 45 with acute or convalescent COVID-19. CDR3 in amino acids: CASSRREEYNEQFF. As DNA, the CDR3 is TGTGCCAGCTCACGGAGGGAAGAGTACAATGAGCAGTTCTTC.